Listed here are 9 T cell receptor beta chains from one sample, sequenced in a study of blood T cell repertoires in COVID-19. TCRdb's table, derived via immunoSEQ multiplex PCR, lists solely in-frame clones and lacks some. The sample has 400,000 to 450,000 clones; approximately 90% are singletons. The specimen was peripheral blood. These receptors all come from a woman in her forties or fifties with COVID-19, enrolled during active disease.

On this clone itself: The germline gene is not matched at one end of the junction; a read error may be the cause. The V call is TRBV12-3 or TRBV12-4, the J call TRBJ2-3, with 9 bases that match TRBD1. The CDR3 has 11 residues. The CDR3 sequence is CASSLRDREEF. In DNA, the CDR3 is TGTGCCAGCAGTTTGAGGGACAGGGAAGAATTT.

The chain combines TRBV7-2 with TRBJ1-5; D perhaps matches TRBD1 (5 bases). This CDR3 contains 17 residues. Germline values: CDR1 SGHTA, CDR2 FQGNSA. V was clipped by 3 bases and J by 0 bases, with 15 bases between them. Written as DNA, the CDR3 is TGTGCCAGCAGCTTTCCAAGCGGAGGGGATAGCAATCAGCCCCAGCATTTT. Its translation: CASSFPSGGDSNQPQHF.

In regard to this clone: Other DNA variants within this sample encode the same CDR3. The rearrangement uses TRBV6-5 and TRBJ1-2; unclear D gene. The germline CDR1 and CDR2 sequences are MNHEY and SVGAGI. With 6 bases removed from V and 2 bases from J, the gap between germline ends came to 7 bases. The length of the CDR3 is 12 residues. The CDR3 DNA reads as TGTGCCAGCAGAACACCCAACTATGGCTACACCTTC. Translation: CASRTPNYGYTF.

The chain couples TRBV7-2 to TRBJ1-1; D uncertain. The CDR3 length is 13 residues. Germline values: CDR1 SGHTA, CDR2 FQGNSA. V lost 5 bases, J lost 1 base, and 8 bases lay in between. The CDR3 DNA follows: TGTGCCAGCAGCCGGCGGTGGAACACTGAAGCTTTCTTT. It specifies CASSRRWNTEAFF. The complete variable domain, with remaining parts taken from reference TRBV7-2 and TRBJ1-1, reads GAGVSQSPSNKVTEKGKDVELRCDPISGHTALYWYRQSLGQGLEFLIYFQGNSAPDKSGLPSDRFSAERTGGSVSTLTIQRTQQEDSAVYLCASSRRWNTEAFFGQGTRLTVV.

The chain links TRBV28 to TRBJ2-7; tentative D call: TRBD1 (6 bases). Deletions cut 6 bases from V and 4 bases from J, with 16 bases between. This CDR3 has 14 residues. The germline CDR1 and CDR2 sequences are MDHEN and SYDVKM. As DNA, the CDR3 is TGTGCCAGCAGACAGGGCGGAGCGCTGTACGAGCAGTACTTC. Protein: CASRQGGALYEQYF.

The V call is TRBV2, the J call TRBJ1-5, with D perhaps matching TRBD1 (5 bases). CDR1 SNHLY and CDR2 FYNNEI come from the germline V gene. The CDR3 has 14 amino acids. V lost 1 base to trimming and J lost 7 bases, with 11 bases between them. The CDR3 sequence: CASSEDVRAQPQHF. The CDR3 DNA follows: TGTGCCAGCAGTGAAGATGTCAGGGCCCAGCCCCAGCATTTT. The whole variable domain, remainder taken from reference TRBV2 and TRBJ1-5, is EPEVTQTPSHQVTQMGQEVILRCVPISNHLYFYWYRQILGQKVEFLVSFYNNEISEKSEIFDDQFSVERPDGSNFTLKIRSTKLEDSAMYFCASSEDVRAQPQHFGDGTRLSIL.

The chain uses TRBV28 and TRBJ1-6; a possible D gene is TRBD1 (6 bases). The germline V and J ends were trimmed by 3 bases and 7 bases, with 13 bases remaining between them. CDR1 and CDR2 (germline): MDHEN, SYDVKM. The CDR3 loop spans 15 amino acids. The CDR3 nucleotides are TGTGCCAGCAGTTTGACAGGTCCCCCGAATTCACCCCTCCACTTT. It yields the protein CASSLTGPPNSPLHF.

V and J are TRBV5-1 and TRBJ1-2, with TRBD1 identical over 7 bases. J was trimmed by 7 bases and V by 0 bases; bases with no gene match: 6. The V gene's germline CDR1 is SGHRS and CDR2 YFSETQ. The CDR3 is made up of 14 amino acids. The CDR3 DNA reads as TGCGCCAGCAGCTTGGTGGGGACAGCTCGTGGCTACACCTTC. Amino acids: CASSLVGTARGYTF. Combining the CDR3 with reference TRBV5-1 and TRBJ1-2 gives the whole variable domain KAGVTQTPRYLIKTRGQQVTLSCSPISGHRSVSWYQQTPGQGLQFLFEYFSETQRNKGNFPGRFSGRQFSNSRSEMNVSTLELGDSALYLCASSLVGTARGYTFGSGTRLTVV.

The rearrangement links TRBV7-2 to TRBJ2-1; D call uncertain. Trimming took off 3 bases at V and 8 bases at J, with 11 bases between the two ends. CDR1 is SGHTA, CDR2 FQGNSA, per germline. The CDR3 runs to 13 residues. Here the CDR3 DNA reads TGTGCCAGCAGCTTTAGTCATTTTTATGAGCAGTTCTTC. Translation: CASSFSHFYEQFF.